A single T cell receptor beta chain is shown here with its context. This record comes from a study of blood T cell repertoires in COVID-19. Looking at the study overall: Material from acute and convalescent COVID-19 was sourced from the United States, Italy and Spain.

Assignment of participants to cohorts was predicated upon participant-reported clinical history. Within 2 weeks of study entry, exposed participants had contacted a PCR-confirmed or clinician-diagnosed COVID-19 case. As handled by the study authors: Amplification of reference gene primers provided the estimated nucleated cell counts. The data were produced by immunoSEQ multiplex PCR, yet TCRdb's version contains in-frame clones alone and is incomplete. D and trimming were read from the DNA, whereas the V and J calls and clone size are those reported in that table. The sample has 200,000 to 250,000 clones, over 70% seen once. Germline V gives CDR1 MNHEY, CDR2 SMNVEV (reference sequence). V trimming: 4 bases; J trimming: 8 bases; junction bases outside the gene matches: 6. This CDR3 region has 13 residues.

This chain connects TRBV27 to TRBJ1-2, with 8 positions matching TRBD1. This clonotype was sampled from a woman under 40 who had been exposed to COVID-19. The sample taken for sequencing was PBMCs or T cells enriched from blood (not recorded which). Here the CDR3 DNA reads TGTGCCAGCAGTTATACAGGGGGTAAGGGCTACACCTTC. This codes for CASSYTGGKGYTF.